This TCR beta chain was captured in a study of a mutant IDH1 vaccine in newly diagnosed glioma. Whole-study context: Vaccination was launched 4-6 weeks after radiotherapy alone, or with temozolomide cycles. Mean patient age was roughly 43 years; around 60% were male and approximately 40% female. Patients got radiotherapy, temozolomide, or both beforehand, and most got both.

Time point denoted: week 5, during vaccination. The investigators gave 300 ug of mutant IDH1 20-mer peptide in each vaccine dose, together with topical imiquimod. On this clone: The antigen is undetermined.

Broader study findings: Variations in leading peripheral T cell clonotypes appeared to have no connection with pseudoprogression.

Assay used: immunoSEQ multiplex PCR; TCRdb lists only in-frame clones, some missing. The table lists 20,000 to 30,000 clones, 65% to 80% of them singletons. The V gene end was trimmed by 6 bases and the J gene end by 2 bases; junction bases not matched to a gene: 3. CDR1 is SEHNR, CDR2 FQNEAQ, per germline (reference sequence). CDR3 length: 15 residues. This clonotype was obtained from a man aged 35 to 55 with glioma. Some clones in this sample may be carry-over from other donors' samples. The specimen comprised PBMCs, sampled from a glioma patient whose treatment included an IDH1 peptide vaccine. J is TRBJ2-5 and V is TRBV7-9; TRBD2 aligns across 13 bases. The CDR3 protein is CASRAGLAGQETQYF. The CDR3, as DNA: TGTGCCAGCAGGGCGGGACTAGCGGGACAAGAGACCCAGTACTTC.